The clone carrying this T cell receptor (beta chain) was observed at least ten times. V gave up 6 bases and J gave up 2 bases, with 17 bases separating them. This CDR3 has 16 amino acids. Germline-derived CDR1 and CDR2 are LGHDT and YNNKEL (reference sequence). The entry originates in a study of patients and donors after allogeneic stem cell transplantation. One entry per CDR3 protein results from TCRdb running MiXCR on the RT-PCR reads. The sample records about a million distinct CDR3 sequences, more than 15% being singletons. This TCR was recovered from a human donor who was either an allogeneic HSCT recipient or a stem cell or donor lymphocyte infusion donor (not recorded which). It is not recorded whose cells these are; they may come from a transplant donor. The chain recombines TRBV3-1 with TRBJ2-1; D possibly matches TRBD1 or TRBD2 (5 bases each). The sequencing sample was made of blood, either unsorted or a sorted T cell fraction (not recorded which). Written as DNA, the CDR3 is TGTGCCAGCAGTTTCGGGGCCGTCAGCACCTACAATGAGCAGTTCTTC. Its protein is CASSFGAVSTYNEQFF.